Following are 13 T cell receptor beta chains from one sample sequenced in a study of post-analysis software for immune sequencing data. The library was made from cDNA and included unique molecular identifiers. MiXCR was run by TCRdb on the PCR reads, yielding one entry per CDR3 protein. The repertoire has about half a million distinct CDR3 sequences, about a third of them found once; the top ten carry approximately 5.4%. Study observations and caveats: With TRBV5-6, TRBV5-1 and TRBV20-1 included, about five TRBV segments were more frequent in patients than in controls.

Antigens of these TCRs are unknown. Specimen: blood. These receptors were obtained from a girl aged 2-17 years with multiple sclerosis.

This clonotype was observed a handful of times. The V call is TRBV24-1, the J call TRBJ2-1, with TRBD2 matching over 7 bases. Germline V gene data show CDR1 as KGHDR and CDR2 as SFDVKD. The V and J ends lost 4 bases and 1 base, in that order; junction bases with no gene match: 6. This CDR3 spans 16 amino acids. The CDR3 here is CATSDPTGGSYNEQFF. DNA of the CDR3: TGTGCCACCAGTGACCCAACGGGGGGTTCCTACAATGAGCAGTTCTTC.

This clonotype was found a few times. The chain combines TRBV7-2 with TRBJ1-2; TRBD1 matches 7 bases. Trimming removed 5 bases from V and 8 bases from J; junction bases left unmatched: 14. Germline V gene sequence: CDR1 SGHTA, CDR2 FQGNSA. The CDR3 covers 15 residues. CDR3 in amino acids: CASSLDNRGREGYTF. CDR3 bases: TGTGCCAGCAGCCTCGATAACAGGGGAAGGGAGGGCTACACCTTC. Complete variable domain (other parts from reference TRBV7-2 and TRBJ1-2): GAGVSQSPSNKVTEKGKDVELRCDPISGHTALYWYRQSLGQGLEFLIYFQGNSAPDKSGLPSDRFSAERTGGSVSTLTIQRTQQEDSAVYLCASSLDNRGREGYTFGSGTRLTVV.

This rearrangement joins TRBV7-9 to TRBJ2-6, with TRBD1 matching over 8 bases. This CDR3 is built from 18 residues. V trimming: 4 bases; J trimming: 0 bases; junction bases outside the gene matches: 8. Germline V gives CDR1 SEHNR, CDR2 FQNEAQ (reference sequence). CDR3 sequence reads: CASSSQGVSPSGANVLTF. The DNA of the CDR3 is TGTGCCAGCAGCTCACAGGGGGTCAGCCCCTCTGGGGCCAACGTCCTGACTTTC.

As regards this clonotype: Compared with germline, one end of the junction differs, possibly owing to a read error. The chain uses TRBV7-7 and TRBJ2-2; D not resolved. Germline V CDR1 and CDR2: SSHAT, FNYEAQ (reference sequence). This CDR3 spans 16 amino acids. The DNA of the CDR3 is TGTGCTAGCAGCTCGACTCGACAACCGAACACCGGGGAGCTGTTTTTT. Translation gives CASSSTRQPNTGELFF.

This chain joins TRBV12-3 or TRBV12-4 and TRBJ2-3, with 8 bases that match TRBD1. Trimming removed 4 bases from V and 4 bases from J; junction bases left unmatched: 7. CDR3 size: 15 residues. The CDR3 DNA reads as TGTGCCAGCAGTTCGGACAGGGCTTTTTCAGATACGCAGTATTTT. It translates to CASSSDRAFSDTQYF.

This clonotype was seen a handful of times. The chain couples TRBV7-8 to TRBJ1-6; 9 nucleotides align to TRBD1. The CDR3 covers 16 residues. From germline, CDR1 is SGHVS and CDR2 FQNEAQ. Trimming at V came to 3 bases and at J to 13 bases, leaving 13 bases not matched to a gene. CDR3 DNA sequence: TGTGCCAGCAGCTTCGCGCCCGGGACAGGGATGTCGCCCCTCCACTTT. Residues: CASSFAPGTGMSPLHF. The variable domain in full, completed from reference TRBV7-8 and TRBJ1-6, reads GAGVSQSPRYKVAKRGQDVALRCDPISGHVSLFWYQQALGQGPEFLTYFQNEAQLDKSGLPSDRFFAERPEGSVSTLKIQRTQQEDSAVYLCASSFAPGTGMSPLHFGNGTRLTVT.

This rearrangement joins TRBV20-1 to TRBJ1-4; D gene ambiguous. The germline V gene has CDR1 DFQATT and CDR2 SNEGSKA (reference sequence). V was cut by 0 bases and J by 6 bases, with 14 bases left in between. CDR3 length: 15 amino acids. Here the CDR3 reads CSARDFQDVHEKLFF. CDR3 coding DNA: TGCAGTGCTAGAGATTTCCAGGACGTACATGAAAAACTGTTTTTT.

This clonotype was seen many times. The gene calls are TRBV6-1 and TRBJ2-7, with 8 bases matching TRBD1. There are 14 residues in the CDR3. In germline, CDR1 is MNHNS, CDR2 SASEGT. V was pared by 8 bases and J by 0 bases, with 6 bases of the junction left unmatched. The CDR3 here is CASLDRGASYEQYF. The CDR3 DNA is TGTGCCAGCCTAGACAGGGGCGCCTCCTACGAGCAGTACTTC.

This clonotype was counted only a few times. The J gene is TRBJ2-3, the V gene TRBV5-1; TRBD1 or TRBD2 may be the D gene (5 bases each). CDR1 and CDR2 (germline): SGHRS, YFSETQ. This CDR3 contains 15 residues. V was clipped by 0 bases and J by 6 bases, with 14 bases between them. The CDR3 nucleotides read TGCGCCAGCAGCTTGGACAGCGCATGGGGGGATACGCAGTATTTT. Residues: CASSLDSAWGDTQYF.

V and J are TRBV6-5 and TRBJ1-5; 7 nucleotides align to TRBD1. The trim removed 4 bases at V and 5 bases at J, leaving 5 bases unmatched. Looked up from germline, CDR1 is MNHEY and CDR2 is SVGAGI. The CDR3 runs 14 residues. CDR3: CASSLGQIHQPQHF. The CDR3 nucleotides are TGTGCCAGCAGTTTGGGACAGATTCATCAGCCCCAGCATTTT.

In this sample, this clonotype turned up a few times. This sequence joins TRBV11-2 and TRBJ2-1; D not certain. In germline, CDR1 is SGHAT, CDR2 FQNNGV. The CDR3 totals 13 residues. Deletions cut 1 base from V and 10 bases from J, with 11 bases between. CDR3 coding DNA: TGTGCCAGCAGCTTAGTATTCGGTGCCGAGCAGTTCTTC. It encodes CASSLVFGAEQFF.

The chain carries TRBV10-2 and TRBJ2-6, with D possibly called TRBD1 or TRBD2 (5 bases each). Germline V gives CDR1 WSHSY, CDR2 SAAADI. The CDR3 is made up of 16 amino acids. The V and J ends lost 4 bases and 1 base respectively, with 11 bases between them. CDR3 bases: TGCGCCAGCAGTGGGCCAGGGAGTTCTGGGGCCAACGTCCTGACTTTC. Its translation is CASSGPGSSGANVLTF.

The V and J genes are TRBV29-1 and TRBJ1-2, with 12 bases aligning to TRBD1. The trim removed 5 bases at V and 6 bases at J, leaving 16 bases unmatched. From germline, CDR1 is SQVTM and CDR2 ANQGSEA. The CDR3 is 17 residues long. The CDR3 coding sequence is TGCAGCGTTATAAATCGGGACAGGGGGCGCTCGGGAAATGGCTACACCTTC. Protein: CSVINRDRGRSGNGYTF.